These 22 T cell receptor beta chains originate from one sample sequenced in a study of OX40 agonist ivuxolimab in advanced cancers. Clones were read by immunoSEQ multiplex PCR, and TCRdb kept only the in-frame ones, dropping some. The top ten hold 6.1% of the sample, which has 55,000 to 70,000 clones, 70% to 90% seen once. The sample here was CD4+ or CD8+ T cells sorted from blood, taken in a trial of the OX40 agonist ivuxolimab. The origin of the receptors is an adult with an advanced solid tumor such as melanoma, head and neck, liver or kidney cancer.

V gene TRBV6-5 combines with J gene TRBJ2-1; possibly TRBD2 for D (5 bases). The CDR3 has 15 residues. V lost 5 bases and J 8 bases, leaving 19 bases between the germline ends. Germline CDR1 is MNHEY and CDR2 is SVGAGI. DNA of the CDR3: TGTGCCAGCAGTCCCGGGCGACTACGCCGACATGAGCAGTTCTTC. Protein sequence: CASSPGRLRRHEQFF.

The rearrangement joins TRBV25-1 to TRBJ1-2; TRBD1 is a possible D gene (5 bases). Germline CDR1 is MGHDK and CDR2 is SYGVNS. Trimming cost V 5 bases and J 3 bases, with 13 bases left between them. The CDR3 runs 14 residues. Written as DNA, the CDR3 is TGTGCCAGCAGTTCGTATCAGGGTGACTATGGCTACACCTTC. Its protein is CASSSYQGDYGYTF.

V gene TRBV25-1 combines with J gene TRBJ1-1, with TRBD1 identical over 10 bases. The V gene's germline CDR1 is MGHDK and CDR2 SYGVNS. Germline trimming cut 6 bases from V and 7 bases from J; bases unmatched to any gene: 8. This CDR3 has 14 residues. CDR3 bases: TGTGCCAGCAGGGGGGACAGGGGTGATGTTGAAGCTTTCTTT. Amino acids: CASRGDRGDVEAFF.

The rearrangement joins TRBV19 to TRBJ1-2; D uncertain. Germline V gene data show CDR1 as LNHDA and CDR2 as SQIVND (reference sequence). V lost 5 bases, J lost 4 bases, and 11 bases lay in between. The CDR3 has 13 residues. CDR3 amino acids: CASSQSGPYGYTF. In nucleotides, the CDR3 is TGTGCCAGTAGTCAGAGCGGTCCCTATGGCTACACCTTC.

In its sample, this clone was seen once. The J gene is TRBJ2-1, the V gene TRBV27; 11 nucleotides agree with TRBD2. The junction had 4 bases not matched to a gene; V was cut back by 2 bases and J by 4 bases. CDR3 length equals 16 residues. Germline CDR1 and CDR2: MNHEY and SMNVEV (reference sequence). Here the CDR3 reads CASSLSLAGGYNEQFF. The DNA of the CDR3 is TGTGCCAGCAGTTTAAGTCTAGCGGGGGGATACAATGAGCAGTTCTTC.

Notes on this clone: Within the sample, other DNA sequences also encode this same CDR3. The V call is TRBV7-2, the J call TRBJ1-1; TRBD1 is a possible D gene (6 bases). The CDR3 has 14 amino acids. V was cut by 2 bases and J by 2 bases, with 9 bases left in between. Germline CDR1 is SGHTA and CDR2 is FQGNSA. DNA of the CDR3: TGTGCCAGCAGCTTACAGGGGACAAACACTGAAGCTTTCTTT. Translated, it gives CASSLQGTNTEAFF. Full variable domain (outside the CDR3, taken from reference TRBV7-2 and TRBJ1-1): GAGVSQSPSNKVTEKGKDVELRCDPISGHTALYWYRQSLGQGLEFLIYFQGNSAPDKSGLPSDRFSAERTGGSVSTLTIQRTQQEDSAVYLCASSLQGTNTEAFFGQGTRLTVV.

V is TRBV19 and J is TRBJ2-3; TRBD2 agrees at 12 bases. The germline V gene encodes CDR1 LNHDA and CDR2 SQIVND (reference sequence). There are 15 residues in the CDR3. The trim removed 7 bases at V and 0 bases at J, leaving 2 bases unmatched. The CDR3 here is CASTGLAGSTDTQYF. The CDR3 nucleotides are TGTGCCAGTACCGGACTAGCGGGGAGCACAGATACGCAGTATTTT.

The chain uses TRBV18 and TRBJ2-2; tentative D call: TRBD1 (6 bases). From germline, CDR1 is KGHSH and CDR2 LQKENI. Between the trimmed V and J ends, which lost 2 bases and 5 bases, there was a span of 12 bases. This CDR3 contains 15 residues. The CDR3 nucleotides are TGTGCCAGCTCACCAACGACAGGCGGGACCGGGGAGCTGTTTTTT. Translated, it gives CASSPTTGGTGELFF.

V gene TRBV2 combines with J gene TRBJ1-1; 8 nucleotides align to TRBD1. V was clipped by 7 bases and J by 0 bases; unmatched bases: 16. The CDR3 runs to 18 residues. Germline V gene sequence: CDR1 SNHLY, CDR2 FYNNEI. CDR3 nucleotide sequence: TGTGCCAGCACTCGGACAGGGAACCTCCGGCCGATGAACACTGAAGCTTTCTTT. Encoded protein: CASTRTGNLRPMNTEAFF.

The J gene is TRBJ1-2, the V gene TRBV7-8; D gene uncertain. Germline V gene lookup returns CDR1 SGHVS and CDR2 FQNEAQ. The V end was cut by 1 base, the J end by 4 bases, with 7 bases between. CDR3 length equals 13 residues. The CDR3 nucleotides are TGTGCCAGCAGCTTAGATGACCGCTATGGCTACACCTTC. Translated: CASSLDDRYGYTF.

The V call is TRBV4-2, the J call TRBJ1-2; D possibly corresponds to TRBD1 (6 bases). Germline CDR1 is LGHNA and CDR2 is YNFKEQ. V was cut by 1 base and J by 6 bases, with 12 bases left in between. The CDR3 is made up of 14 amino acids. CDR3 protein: CASSQVSPGDGYTF. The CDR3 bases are TGTGCCAGCAGCCAAGTCTCACCAGGGGATGGCTACACCTTC.

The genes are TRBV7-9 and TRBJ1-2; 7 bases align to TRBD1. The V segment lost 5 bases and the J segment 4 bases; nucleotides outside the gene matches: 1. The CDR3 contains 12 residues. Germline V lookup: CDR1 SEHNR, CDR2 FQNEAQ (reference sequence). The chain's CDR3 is CASSPGGYGYTF. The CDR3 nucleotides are TGTGCCAGCAGCCCAGGGGGCTATGGCTACACCTTC.

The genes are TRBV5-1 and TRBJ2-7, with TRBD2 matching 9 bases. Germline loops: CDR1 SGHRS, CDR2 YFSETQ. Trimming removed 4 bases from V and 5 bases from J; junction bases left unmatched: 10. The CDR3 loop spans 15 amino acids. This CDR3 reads CASSPDGVAGDEQYF. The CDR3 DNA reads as TGCGCCAGCAGCCCTGATGGGGTAGCGGGAGACGAGCAGTACTTC. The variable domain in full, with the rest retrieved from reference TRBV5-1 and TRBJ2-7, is KAGVTQTPRYLIKTRGQQVTLSCSPISGHRSVSWYQQTPGQGLQFLFEYFSETQRNKGNFPGRFSGRQFSNSRSEMNVSTLELGDSALYLCASSPDGVAGDEQYFGPGTRLTVT.

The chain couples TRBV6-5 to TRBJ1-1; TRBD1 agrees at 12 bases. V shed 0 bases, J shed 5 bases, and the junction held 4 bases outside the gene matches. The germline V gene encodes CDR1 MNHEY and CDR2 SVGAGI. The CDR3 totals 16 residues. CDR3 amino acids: CASSYSGTGGETEAFF. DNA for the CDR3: TGTGCCAGCAGTTACTCAGGGACAGGGGGCGAGACTGAAGCTTTCTTT.

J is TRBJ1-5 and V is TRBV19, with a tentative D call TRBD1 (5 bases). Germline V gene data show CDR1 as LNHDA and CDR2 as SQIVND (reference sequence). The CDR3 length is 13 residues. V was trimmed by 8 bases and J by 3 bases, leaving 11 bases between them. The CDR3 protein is CASLGQINQPQHF. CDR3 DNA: TGTGCCAGTTTGGGGCAGATCAATCAGCCCCAGCATTTT.

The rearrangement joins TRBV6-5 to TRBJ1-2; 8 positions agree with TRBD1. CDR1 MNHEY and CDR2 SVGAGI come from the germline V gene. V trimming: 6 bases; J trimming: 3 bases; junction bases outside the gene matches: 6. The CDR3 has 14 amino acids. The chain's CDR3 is CASRPQGGYYGYTF. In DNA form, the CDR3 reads TGTGCCAGCAGACCACAGGGGGGGTACTATGGCTACACCTTC.

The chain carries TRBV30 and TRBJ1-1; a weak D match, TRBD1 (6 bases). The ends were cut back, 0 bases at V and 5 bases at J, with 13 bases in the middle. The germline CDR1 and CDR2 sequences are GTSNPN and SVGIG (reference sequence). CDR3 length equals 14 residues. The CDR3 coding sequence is TGTGCCTGGAGTGTACGGGGGCCTGCGACTGAAGCTTTCTTT. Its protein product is CAWSVRGPATEAFF.

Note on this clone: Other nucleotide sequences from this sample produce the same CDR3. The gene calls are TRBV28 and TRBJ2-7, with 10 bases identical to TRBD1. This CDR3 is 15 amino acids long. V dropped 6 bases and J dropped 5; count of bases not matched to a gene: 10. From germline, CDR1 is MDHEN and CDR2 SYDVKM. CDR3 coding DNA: TGTGCCAGCAGCCCGTGGACAGGGGGTTACGACGAGCAGTACTTC. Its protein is CASSPWTGGYDEQYF. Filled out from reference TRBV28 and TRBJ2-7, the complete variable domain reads DVKVTQSSRYLVKRTGEKVFLECVQDMDHENMFWYRQDPGLGLRLIYFSYDVKMKEKGDIPEGYSVSREKKERFSLILESASTNQTSMYLCASSPWTGGYDEQYFGPGTRLTVT.

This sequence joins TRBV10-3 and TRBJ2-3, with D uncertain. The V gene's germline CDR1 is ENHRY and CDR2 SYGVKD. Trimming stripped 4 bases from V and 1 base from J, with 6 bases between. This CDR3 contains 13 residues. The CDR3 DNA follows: TGTGCCATCAGTGGCTCGGGCACAGATACGCAGTATTTT. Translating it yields CAISGSGTDTQYF.

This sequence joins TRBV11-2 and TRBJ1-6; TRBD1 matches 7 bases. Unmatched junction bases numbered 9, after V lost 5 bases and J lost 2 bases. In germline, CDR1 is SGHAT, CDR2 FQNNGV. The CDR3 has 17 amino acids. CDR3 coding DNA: TGTGCCAGCAGCACCCGACAGGGCCCTCCCTATAATTCACCCCTCCACTTT. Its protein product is CASSTRQGPPYNSPLHF.

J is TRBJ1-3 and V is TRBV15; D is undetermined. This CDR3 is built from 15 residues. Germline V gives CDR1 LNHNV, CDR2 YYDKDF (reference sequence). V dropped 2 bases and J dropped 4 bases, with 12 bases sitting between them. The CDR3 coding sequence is TGTGCCACCAGCAGAAAGTCCGAACCGGGAAACACCATATATTTT. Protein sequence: CATSRKSEPGNTIYF.

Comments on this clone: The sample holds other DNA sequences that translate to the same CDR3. CDR3 sequence reads: CASSVFGGNEKLFF. In nucleotides, the CDR3 is TGTGCCAGCAGCGTATTTGGGGGCAATGAAAAACTGTTTTTT. V and J are TRBV9 and TRBJ1-4; maybe TRBD1 (6 bases). Trimming pared 1 base from V and 5 bases from J, leaving 9 bases between. The CDR3 runs 14 residues. CDR1 is SGDLS, CDR2 YYNGEE, per germline. Using reference TRBV9 and TRBJ1-4 for the parts outside the CDR3, the full variable domain is DSGVTQTPKHLITATGQRVTLRCSPRSGDLSVYWYQQSLDQGLQFLIQYYNGEERAKGNILERFSAQQFPDLHSELNLSSLELGDSALYFCASSVFGGNEKLFFGSGTQLSVL.